This T cell receptor beta chain was profiled in a study of shared clonotypes between healthy human individuals. Study information: Researchers drew samples from two women and a few men aged 18 to 49. General study findings and limits: Roughly 4.6% of naive CD4 clonotypes were common to four donors.

Assay: immunoSEQ multiplex PCR; the TCRdb copy retains only in-frame clones and omits some. The sample consists of a few million clones, over 85% of them appearing once. The CDR3 is made up of 14 amino acids. CDR1 is LNHDA and CDR2 is SQIVND in the germline V gene (reference sequence). Trimming took off 5 bases at V and 8 bases at J, with 16 bases between the two ends. A remark on this clone: Its antigen is not known.

The genes are TRBV19 and TRBJ2-1; possibly TRBD1 for D (7 bases). This sequence was found in a man younger than 30 in good health. The sequenced material came from naive CD4+ T cells sorted from blood. The subset: CD45RA+ positively selected. CDR3 protein: CASSSGGSPYEQFF. The CDR3 DNA reads TGTGCCAGTAGTTCAGGGGGGTCACCCTATGAGCAGTTCTTC.